The present T cell receptor (beta chain) was sequenced within a study of monozygotic twins with inflammatory bowel disease. It was roughly 3,500 ng of total RNA that each TCR library used. There were eight separate reactions per sample in which cDNA was made. UMIs with a 6-nucleotide sample barcode were added by template switching. From the 5' RACE reads, TCRdb lists one entry per CDR3 protein and no DNA. The sample includes approximately 400,000 distinct CDR3 sequences. RNA in its total form was extracted from whole blood, and T cells were not sorted. This TCR derives from a human donor with ulcerative colitis or Crohn's disease, or a healthy co-twin of an affected twin (not recorded which). Sequenced: blood.

The CDR3 region is CASSSFLTGVNNEQFF. The chain joins TRBV5-1 to TRBJ2-1; TCRdb names TRBD1, which stays unverified in the absence of DNA. Per germline, CDR1 SGHRS and CDR2 YFSETQ. The CDR3 is 16 residues long.